These 6 T cell receptor beta chains came from one sample sequenced in a study of cytomegalovirus exposure and HLA in healthy donors. This PCR relied on a set of 60 Vbeta primers and 13 Jbeta primers. The table came from immunoSEQ multiplex PCR; TCRdb's copy has only in-frame clones and leaves some out. Among some 120,000 clones listed, about 80% were seen once. Sequencing used PBMCs. The receptors here all came from a woman between 50 and 59 years old in good health and CMV-seropositive.

V usage is TRBV2 and J usage is TRBJ2-3, with D unclear. Germline lookup yields CDR1 SNHLY and CDR2 FYNNEI. The CDR3 consists of 17 residues. The V end lost 6 bases, the J end lost 2 bases, and 21 bases lay between the germline ends. CDR3 nucleotides: TGTGCCAGCAGCCCTGAACGAGTACCATTATACACAGATACGCAGTATTTT. Protein product: CASSPERVPLYTDTQYF.

The chain recombines TRBV4-2 with TRBJ1-2, with 7 bases matching TRBD1. Per the germline V gene, CDR1 is LGHNA and CDR2 is YNFKEQ. This CDR3 has 15 residues. Trimming removed 1 base from V and 4 bases from J; junction bases left unmatched: 6. The CDR3 sequence: CASSQGQGNPYGYTF. The DNA of the CDR3 is TGTGCCAGCAGCCAAGGACAGGGCAACCCCTATGGCTACACCTTC.

This clone was recorded a few times. This sequence joins TRBV25-1 and TRBJ2-7; no definite D call. V lost 2 bases, J lost 6 bases, and 11 bases lay in between. Germline loops: CDR1 MGHDK, CDR2 SYGVNS. CDR3 length: 13 residues. The CDR3 sequence is CASSERQVSEQYF. For the CDR3, the DNA is TGTGCCAGCAGTGAACGGCAGGTCTCCGAGCAGTACTTC.

This CDR3 is CAWRVNAGATNTGELFF. The CDR3, as DNA: TGTGCCTGGAGGGTTAACGCCGGAGCGACGAACACCGGGGAGCTGTTTTTT. This sequence joins TRBV30 and TRBJ2-2, with D unclear. CDR1 GTSNPN and CDR2 SVGIG come from the germline V gene (reference sequence). V dropped 3 bases and J dropped 0 bases, with 17 bases sitting between them. The CDR3 runs to 17 residues.

The chain is built from TRBV9 and TRBJ2-1, with 13 bases that match TRBD2. CDR1 and CDR2 (germline): SGDLS, YYNGEE. Germline trimming cut 3 bases from V and 7 bases from J; bases unmatched to any gene: 7. This CDR3 is 16 amino acids long. CDR3 region: CASSATGTSGDNEQFF. The CDR3, as DNA: TGTGCCAGCAGCGCAACCGGGACTAGCGGGGATAATGAGCAGTTCTTC. Filled out from reference TRBV9 and TRBJ2-1, the complete variable domain reads DSGVTQTPKHLITATGQRVTLRCSPRSGDLSVYWYQQSLDQGLQFLIQYYNGEERAKGNILERFSAQQFPDLHSELNLSSLELGDSALYFCASSATGTSGDNEQFFGPGTRLTVL.

The chain combines TRBV6-5 with TRBJ1-1; TRBD1 agrees at 7 bases. The CDR3 totals 12 residues. J was trimmed by 7 bases and V by 2 bases; bases with no gene match: 1. Germline loops: CDR1 MNHEY, CDR2 SVGAGI. CDR3 loop: CASSYQGVEAFF. For the CDR3, the DNA is TGTGCCAGCAGTTACCAGGGGGTTGAAGCTTTCTTT.